The rows below give T cell receptor beta chains drawn from one sample of a study of cytomegalovirus exposure and HLA in healthy donors. The assay was immunoSEQ multiplex PCR, and TCRdb's table has in-frame clones only and misses some. Among about 140,000 clones, approximately 84% were seen once, and the ten largest hold 1.4%. Sequencing was done on a sample of PBMCs. The receptors were gathered from a woman in her twenties or thirties in good health and CMV-seronegative. CDR3s include the opening cysteine and the closing phenylalanine or tryptophan. The D gene is left open where the match is weak. Size tells how often a clone was seen (once, few, many) or the class of an expanded clone, and some rows leave it out.

d_gene: TRBD1; abundance: NA; v_gene: TRBV5-4; j_gene: TRBJ1-1; CDR3nt: TGTGCCAGCAGGGATGCCAGGGGGACCTTGAACACTGAAGCTTTCTTT; CDR3aa: CASRDARGTLNTEAFF
d_gene: NA; abundance: NA; v_gene: TRBV27; j_gene: TRBJ2-7; CDR3nt: TGTGCCACCCAGATAGTTAGGGGTTCCTACGAGCAGTACTTC; CDR3aa: CATQIVRGSYEQYF
d_gene: NA; abundance: NA; v_gene: TRBV4-1; j_gene: TRBJ1-3; CDR3nt: TGCGCCAGCAGACTATCCCCCCTCGCTGGAAACACCATATATTTT; CDR3aa: CASRLSPLAGNTIYF
d_gene: NA; abundance: NA; v_gene: TRBV2; j_gene: TRBJ1-1; CDR3nt: TGTGCCAGCCGGGTCCGAATGAACACTGAAGCTTTCTTT; CDR3aa: CASRVRMNTEAFF
d_gene: NA; abundance: NA; v_gene: TRBV7-9; j_gene: TRBJ2-1; CDR3nt: TGTGCCAGCAGACGGGAGAGCTCCTACAATGAGCAGTTCTTC; CDR3aa: CASRRESSYNEQFF
d_gene: NA; abundance: NA; v_gene: TRBV7-9; j_gene: TRBJ2-3; CDR3nt: TGTGCCAGCAGCTTTACGCTCGGAGATACGCAGTATTTT; CDR3aa: CASSFTLGDTQYF
d_gene: NA; abundance: few; v_gene: TRBV6-1; j_gene: TRBJ1-2; CDR3nt: TGTGCCAGCAGTGAATTGTGGGGCGTCTATGGCTACACCTTC; CDR3aa: CASSELWGVYGYTF
d_gene: TRBD1; abundance: NA; v_gene: TRBV27; j_gene: TRBJ2-7; CDR3nt: TGTGCCAGCAGTTTAAGGGCCCCGGGACAGGGATACGAGCAGTACTTC; CDR3aa: CASSLRAPGQGYEQYF
d_gene: TRBD2; abundance: NA; v_gene: TRBV4-2; j_gene: TRBJ2-7; CDR3nt: TGTGCCAGCAGCCAAGAGGGGGGGTGGTTTGGGGAGCAGTACTTC; CDR3aa: CASSQEGGWFGEQYF
d_gene: NA; abundance: NA; v_gene: TRBV27; j_gene: TRBJ1-2; CDR3nt: TGTGCCAGCAGTTTTTGGGATCGGGGCTATGGCTACACCTTC; CDR3aa: CASSFWDRGYGYTF
d_gene: NA; abundance: NA; v_gene: TRBV6-1; j_gene: TRBJ1-2; CDR3nt: TGTGCCAGCAGTGAAGCCAGAGGCTACACCTTC; CDR3aa: CASSEARGYTF